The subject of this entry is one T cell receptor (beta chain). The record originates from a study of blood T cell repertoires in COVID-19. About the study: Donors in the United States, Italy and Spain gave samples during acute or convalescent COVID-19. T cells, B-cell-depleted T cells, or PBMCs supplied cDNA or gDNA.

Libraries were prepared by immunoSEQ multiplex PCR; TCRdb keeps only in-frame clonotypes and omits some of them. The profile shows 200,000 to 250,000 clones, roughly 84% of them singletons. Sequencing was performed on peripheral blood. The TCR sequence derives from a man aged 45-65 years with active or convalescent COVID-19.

CDR3 region: CASSLGQHGYTF. The CDR3 region has the DNA TGTGCCAGCAGCCTGGGACAACATGGCTACACCTTC. V gene TRBV3-1 (or the pseudogene TRBV3-2) combines with J gene TRBJ1-2; a weak D match, TRBD1 (6 bases). The CDR3 runs 12 residues. The ends were cut back, 4 bases at V and 6 bases at J, with 9 bases in the middle. Looked up from germline, CDR1 is LGHDT and CDR2 is YNNKEL (reference sequence).